The 8 T cell receptor beta chains given below trace back to one sample, sequenced in a study of graft-versus-host responses after intestinal transplantation. The method was immunoSEQ multiplex PCR; TCRdb's version includes in-frame clones alone and lacks a portion of them. The sample yields some 100,000 clones, 85% to 95% seen once. The antigens for these receptors are not known. The sample in question was unstimulated CD8+ T cells sorted from spleen or lymph node cells, obtained before transplant. The source of these receptors is a human donor who was the organ donor for an intestinal transplant.

This chain uses TRBV4-1 with TRBJ1-2; possible D gene TRBD1, 5 bases. With 3 bases removed from V and 4 bases from J, the gap between germline ends came to 18 bases. Germline loops: CDR1 MGHRA, CDR2 YSYEKL. This CDR3 spans 16 amino acids. The CDR3 nucleotides are TGCGCCAGCAGCCAGGGGACTCAATATTTTTTCTATGGCTACACCTTC. This sequence encodes CASSQGTQYFFYGYTF.

J is TRBJ2-5 and V is TRBV6-1; TRBD2 matches at 11 bases. J gave up 4 bases and V 4 bases, and 5 bases lay outside the gene matches. The germline V gene encodes CDR1 MNHNS and CDR2 SASEGT. The CDR3 is made up of 15 amino acids. CDR3 DNA sequence: TGTGCCAGCAGTGGCTTAGCGGGAGGGTTAGAGACCCAGTACTTC. It specifies CASSGLAGGLETQYF.

This clone was seen a few times. The rearrangement uses TRBV13 and TRBJ1-1; 7 nucleotides line up with TRBD1. The CDR3 consists of 16 residues. Germline trimming cut 4 bases from V and 0 bases from J; bases unmatched to any gene: 8. CDR1 is PRHDT and CDR2 is FYEKMQ in the germline V gene (reference sequence). The CDR3 protein is CASSSSGDSLNTEAFF. The CDR3, as DNA: TGTGCCAGCAGCTCCTCCGGGGACAGTCTGAACACTGAAGCTTTCTTT.

CDR3 DNA: TGTGCCAGCACCCAGAGACAGGATCCAGAGACCCAGTACTTC. Translated, it gives CASTQRQDPETQYF. This chain joins TRBV5-5 and TRBJ2-5, with D possibly matching TRBD1 (6 bases). The V end lost 6 bases, the J end lost 4 bases, and 16 bases lay between the germline ends. Germline-derived CDR1 and CDR2 are SGHKS and YYEKEE (reference sequence). CDR3 length: 14 residues.

The V gene is TRBV2, the J gene TRBJ1-4; 7 bases line up with TRBD1. Trimming took 10 bases from V and 7 from J; bases not matched to a gene: 12. This CDR3 has 14 amino acids. Germline CDR1 and CDR2: SNHLY and FYNNEI. The CDR3 coding sequence is TGTGCCATCCCCTCAGACAGGGACGTTGAAAAACTGTTTTTT. It is translated as CAIPSDRDVEKLFF.

The V and J genes are TRBV5-4 and TRBJ2-7; 9 bases are a match to TRBD2. CDR3 size: 15 residues. The germline V gene has CDR1 SGHNT and CDR2 YYREEE (reference sequence). V lost 4 bases to trimming and J lost 2 bases; unmatched junction nucleotides: 7. The CDR3 DNA follows: TGTGCCAGCAGCGCAACTAGCGGGCTTACCTACGAGCAGTACTTC. It is translated as CASSATSGLTYEQYF.

V gene TRBV2 combines with J gene TRBJ2-1; 8 bases agree with TRBD2. With V trimmed by 4 bases and J by 5 bases, 16 bases remained unmatched. There are 18 residues in the CDR3. Per germline, CDR1 SNHLY and CDR2 FYNNEI. The CDR3 region has the DNA TGTGCCAGCAGTGCGTCCGGGGGGCGGGAGGTTAACGACAATGAGCAGTTCTTC. Its protein is CASSASGGREVNDNEQFF. The complete variable domain, with remaining parts taken from reference TRBV2 and TRBJ2-1, reads EPEVTQTPSHQVTQMGQEVILRCVPISNHLYFYWYRQILGQKVEFLVSFYNNEISEKSEIFDDQFSVERPDGSNFTLKIRSTKLEDSAMYFCASSASGGREVNDNEQFFGPGTRLTVL.

The rearrangement links TRBV5-1 to TRBJ2-3; 12 nucleotides agree with TRBD2. The J segment lost 2 bases and the V segment lost 4 bases, leaving 5 bases of the junction unmatched. This CDR3 is 16 amino acids long. CDR1 SGHRS and CDR2 YFSETQ come from the germline V gene. Here the CDR3 reads CASSPGLAGSTDTQYF. CDR3 nucleotides: TGCGCCAGCAGCCCAGGACTAGCGGGGTCCACAGATACGCAGTATTTT.